A single sample gave rise to the 4 T cell receptor beta chains below, sequenced in a study of PD-1 blockade in classical Hodgkin lymphoma. The data were produced by immunoSEQ multiplex PCR, yet TCRdb's version contains in-frame clones alone and is incomplete. The table records thousands of clones, approximately 77% of them present only once. Each patient's relapse followed autologous stem cell transplantation, and brentuximab vedotin exposure varied. The sample was peripheral blood mononuclear cells (PBMCs), taken before the second cycle of nivolumab. The receptors here all came from a human donor with classical Hodgkin lymphoma.

The rearrangement links TRBV7-9 to TRBJ1-2; TRBD1 might be the D (6 bases). V was pared by 5 bases and J by 7 bases, with 26 bases between. This CDR3 contains 17 residues. Germline V gene sequence: CDR1 SEHNR, CDR2 FQNEAQ (reference sequence). The CDR3 coding sequence is TGTGCCAGCAGCCCAAGCGGGGGGGCGCGATTAGACTCTGGCTACACCTTC. Protein: CASSPSGGARLDSGYTF.

V and J are TRBV7-8 and TRBJ2-3; the match to TRBD2 covers 9 bases. The CDR3 runs to 16 residues. Unmatched junction bases numbered 16, after V lost 1 base and J lost 14 bases. CDR1 is SGHVS and CDR2 is FQNEAQ in the germline V gene. CDR3 nucleotides: TGTGCCAGCAGCTTAGAGGGAGGCGGGGGGGCTCGCAGAGGGTATTTT. Translating gives CASSLEGGGGARRGYF.

This clone was picked up a small number of times. This chain joins TRBV13 and TRBJ2-5; possibly TRBD1 for D (6 bases). Germline-derived CDR1 and CDR2 are PRHDT and FYEKMQ (reference sequence). The CDR3 covers 13 residues. Trimming shortened V by 6 bases and J by 0 bases, and 8 bases separated the two germline ends. The CDR3 bases are TGTGCCAGCAGAACAGGGAACCAAGAGACCCAGTACTTC. This sequence encodes CASRTGNQETQYF.

This clone was seen only a few times. Other DNA sequences in this sample translate to the same CDR3. The gene calls are TRBV7-6 and TRBJ2-7; D gene uncertain. The CDR3 is 12 amino acids. Looked up from germline, CDR1 is SGHVS and CDR2 is FNYEAQ. Trimming took 5 bases from V and 4 from J, leaving 9 bases between them. CDR3 sequence (DNA): TGTGCCAGCAGCCCCTCGGGTTACGAGCAGTACTTC. Translating gives CASSPSGYEQYF.